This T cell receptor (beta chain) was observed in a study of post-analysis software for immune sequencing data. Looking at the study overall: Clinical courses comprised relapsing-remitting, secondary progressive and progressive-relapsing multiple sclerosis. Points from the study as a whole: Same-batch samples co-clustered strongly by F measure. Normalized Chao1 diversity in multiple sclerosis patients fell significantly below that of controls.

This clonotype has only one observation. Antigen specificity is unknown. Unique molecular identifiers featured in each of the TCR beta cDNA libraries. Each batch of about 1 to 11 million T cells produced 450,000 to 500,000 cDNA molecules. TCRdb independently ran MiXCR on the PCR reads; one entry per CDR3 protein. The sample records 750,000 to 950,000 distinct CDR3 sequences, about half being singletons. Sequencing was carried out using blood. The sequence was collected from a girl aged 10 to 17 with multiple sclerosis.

The CDR3 reads CATSSLGTSEGHEQFF. DNA of the CDR3: TGTGCCACCAGCAGTCTTGGGACTAGTGAGGGCCATGAGCAGTTCTTC. The chain joins TRBV15 to TRBJ2-1, with TRBD2 identical over 8 bases. J was trimmed by 8 bases and V by 3 bases; bases with no gene match: 12. Germline V gene sequence: CDR1 LNHNV, CDR2 YYDKDF (reference sequence). The CDR3 extends over 16 amino acids.